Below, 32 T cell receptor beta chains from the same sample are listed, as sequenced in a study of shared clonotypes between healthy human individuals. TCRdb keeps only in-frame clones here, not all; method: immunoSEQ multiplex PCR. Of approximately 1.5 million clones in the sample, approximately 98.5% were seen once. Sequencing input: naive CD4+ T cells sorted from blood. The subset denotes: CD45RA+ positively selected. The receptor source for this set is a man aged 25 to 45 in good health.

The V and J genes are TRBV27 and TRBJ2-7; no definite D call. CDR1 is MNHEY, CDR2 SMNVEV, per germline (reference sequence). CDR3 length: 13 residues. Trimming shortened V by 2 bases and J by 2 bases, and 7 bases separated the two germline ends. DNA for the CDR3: TGTGCCAGCAGTTTAAGGAGTACCTACGAGCAGTACTTC. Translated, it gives CASSLRSTYEQYF.

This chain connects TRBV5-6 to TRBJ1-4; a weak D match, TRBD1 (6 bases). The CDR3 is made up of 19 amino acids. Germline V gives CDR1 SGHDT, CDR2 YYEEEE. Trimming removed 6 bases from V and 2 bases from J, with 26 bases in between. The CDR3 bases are TGTGCCAGCACCCACAGGGTTTATAACGCCAGAGCCACTAATGAAAAACTGTTTTTT. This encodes CASTHRVYNARATNEKLFF.

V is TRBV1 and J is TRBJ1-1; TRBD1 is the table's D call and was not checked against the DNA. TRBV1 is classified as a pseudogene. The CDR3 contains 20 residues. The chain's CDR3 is CTSSQDFRTQGAETNTEAFF. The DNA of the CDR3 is TGCACCAGCAGCCAAGACTTCCGGACGCAGGGGGCCGAAACGAACACTGAAGCTTTCTTT.

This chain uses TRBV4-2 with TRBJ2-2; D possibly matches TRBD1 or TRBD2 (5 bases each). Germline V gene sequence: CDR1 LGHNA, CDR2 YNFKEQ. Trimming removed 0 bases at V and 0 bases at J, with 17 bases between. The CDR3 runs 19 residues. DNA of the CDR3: TGTGCCAGCAGCCAAGATTGGTTTGGGACGACCGCGAACACCGGGGAGCTGTTTTTT. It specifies CASSQDWFGTTANTGELFF.

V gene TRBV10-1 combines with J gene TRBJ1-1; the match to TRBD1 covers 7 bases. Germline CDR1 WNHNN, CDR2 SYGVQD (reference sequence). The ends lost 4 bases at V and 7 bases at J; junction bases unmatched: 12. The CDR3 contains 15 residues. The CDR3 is CASSAEGQPVNEAFF. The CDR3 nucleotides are TGCGCCAGCAGTGCCGAGGGACAGCCCGTTAATGAAGCTTTCTTT.

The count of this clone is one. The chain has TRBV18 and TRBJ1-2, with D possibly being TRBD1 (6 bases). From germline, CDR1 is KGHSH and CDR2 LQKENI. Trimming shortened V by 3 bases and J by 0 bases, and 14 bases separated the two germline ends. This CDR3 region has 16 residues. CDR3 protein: CASSPSGRGANYGYTF. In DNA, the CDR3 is TGTGCCAGCTCACCCTCGGGAAGGGGGGCTAACTATGGCTACACCTTC.

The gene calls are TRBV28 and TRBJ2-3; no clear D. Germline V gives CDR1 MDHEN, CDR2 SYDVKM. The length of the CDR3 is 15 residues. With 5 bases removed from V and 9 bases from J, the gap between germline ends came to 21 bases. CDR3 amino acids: CASSHTNPDPSTQYF. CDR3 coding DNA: TGTGCCAGCAGTCACACCAACCCCGACCCCAGCACGCAGTATTTT.

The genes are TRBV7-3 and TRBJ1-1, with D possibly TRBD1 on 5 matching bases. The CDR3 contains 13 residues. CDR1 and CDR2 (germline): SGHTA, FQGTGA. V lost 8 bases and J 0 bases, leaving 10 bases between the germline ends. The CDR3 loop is CASGAGMNTEAFF. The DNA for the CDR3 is TGTGCCAGCGGCGCAGGGATGAACACTGAAGCTTTCTTT.

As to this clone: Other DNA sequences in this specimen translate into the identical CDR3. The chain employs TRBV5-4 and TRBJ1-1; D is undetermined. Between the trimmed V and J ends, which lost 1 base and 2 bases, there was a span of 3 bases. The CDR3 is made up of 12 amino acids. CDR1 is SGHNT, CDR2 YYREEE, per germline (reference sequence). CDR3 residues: CASSLINTEAFF. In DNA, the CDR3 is TGTGCCAGCAGCTTGATCAACACTGAAGCTTTCTTT.

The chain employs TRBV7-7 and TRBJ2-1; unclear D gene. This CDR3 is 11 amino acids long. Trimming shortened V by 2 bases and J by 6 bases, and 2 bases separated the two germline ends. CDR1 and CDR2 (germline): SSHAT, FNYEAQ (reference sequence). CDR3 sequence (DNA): TGTGCCAGCAGCTTATCCAATGAGCAGTTCTTC. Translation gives CASSLSNEQFF.

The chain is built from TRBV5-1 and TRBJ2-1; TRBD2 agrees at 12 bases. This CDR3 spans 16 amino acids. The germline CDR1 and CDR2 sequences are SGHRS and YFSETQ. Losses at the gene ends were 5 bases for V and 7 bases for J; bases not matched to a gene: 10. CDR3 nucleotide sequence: TGCGCCAGCAGTTTGACGACTAGCGGGAGTTCAAATGAGCAGTTCTTC. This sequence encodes CASSLTTSGSSNEQFF.

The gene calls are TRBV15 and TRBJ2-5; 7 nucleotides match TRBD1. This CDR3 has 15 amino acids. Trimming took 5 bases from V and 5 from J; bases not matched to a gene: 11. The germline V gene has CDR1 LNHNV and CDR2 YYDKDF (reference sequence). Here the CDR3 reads CATSSLQGSGETQYF. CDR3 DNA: TGTGCCACCAGCTCCTTACAGGGGTCGGGGGAGACCCAGTACTTC.

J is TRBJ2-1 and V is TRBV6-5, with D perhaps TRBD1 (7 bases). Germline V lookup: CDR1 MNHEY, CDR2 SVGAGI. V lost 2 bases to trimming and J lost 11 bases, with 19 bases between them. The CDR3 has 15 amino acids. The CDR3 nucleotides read TGTGCCAGCAGTTACCGGGGGACAGATTTTACCCAGCAGTTCTTC. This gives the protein CASSYRGTDFTQQFF.

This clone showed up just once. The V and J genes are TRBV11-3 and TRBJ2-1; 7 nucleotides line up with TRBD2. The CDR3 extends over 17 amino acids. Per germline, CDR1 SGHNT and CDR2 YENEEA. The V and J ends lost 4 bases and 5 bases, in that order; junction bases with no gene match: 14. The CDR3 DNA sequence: TGTGCCAGCAGCTACGAGTCGGGGGGACCACCTGACAATGAGCAGTTCTTC. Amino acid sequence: CASSYESGGPPDNEQFF.

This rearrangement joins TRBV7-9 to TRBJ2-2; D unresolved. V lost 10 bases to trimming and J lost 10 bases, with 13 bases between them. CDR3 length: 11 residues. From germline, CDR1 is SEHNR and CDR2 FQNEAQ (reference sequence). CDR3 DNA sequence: TGTGCCACCCGGGTTGCGCCGGAGCTGTTTTTT. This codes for CATRVAPELFF.

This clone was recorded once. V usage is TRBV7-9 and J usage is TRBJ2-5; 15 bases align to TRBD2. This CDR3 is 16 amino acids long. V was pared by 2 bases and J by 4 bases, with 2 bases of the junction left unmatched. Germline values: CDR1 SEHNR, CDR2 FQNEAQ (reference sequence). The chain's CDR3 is CASSLRGLAGGETQYF. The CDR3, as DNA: TGTGCCAGCAGCTTAAGGGGACTAGCGGGAGGAGAGACCCAGTACTTC.

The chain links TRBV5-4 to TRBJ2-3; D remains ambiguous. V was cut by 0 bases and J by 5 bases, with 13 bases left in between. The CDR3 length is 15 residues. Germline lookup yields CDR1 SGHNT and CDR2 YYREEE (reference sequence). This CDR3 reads CASSLAASGRDTQYF. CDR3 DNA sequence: TGTGCCAGCAGCTTGGCAGCTAGTGGAAGAGATACGCAGTATTTT.

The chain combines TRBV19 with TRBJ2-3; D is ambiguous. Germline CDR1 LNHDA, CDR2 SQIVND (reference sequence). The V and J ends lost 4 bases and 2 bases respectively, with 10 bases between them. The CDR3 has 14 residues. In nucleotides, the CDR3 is TGTGCCAGTAGTAATGAGTTCCTCACAGATACGCAGTATTTT. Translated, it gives CASSNEFLTDTQYF.

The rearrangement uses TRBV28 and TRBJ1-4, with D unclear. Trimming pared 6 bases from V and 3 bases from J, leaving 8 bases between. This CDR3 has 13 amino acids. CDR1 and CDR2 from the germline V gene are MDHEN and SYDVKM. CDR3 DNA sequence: TGTGCCAGCAGGGTTGACCCTAATGAAAAACTGTTTTTT. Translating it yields CASRVDPNEKLFF.

This CDR3 reads CSVEDSKGSLGPTDTQYF. The CDR3 nucleotides are TGCAGCGTTGAAGATTCTAAGGGGAGCTTGGGGCCCACAGATACGCAGTATTTT. The V call is TRBV29-1, the J call TRBJ2-3, with D perhaps TRBD1 or TRBD2 (5 bases each). V was trimmed by 0 bases and J by 2 bases, leaving 21 bases between them. This CDR3 has 18 amino acids. From germline, CDR1 is SQVTM and CDR2 ANQGSEA.

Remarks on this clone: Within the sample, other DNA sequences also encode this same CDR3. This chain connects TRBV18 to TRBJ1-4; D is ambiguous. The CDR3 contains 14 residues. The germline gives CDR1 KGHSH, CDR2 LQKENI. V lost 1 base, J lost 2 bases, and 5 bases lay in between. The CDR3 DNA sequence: TGTGCCAGCTCACCACGTTCGACTAATGAAAAACTGTTTTTT. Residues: CASSPRSTNEKLFF.

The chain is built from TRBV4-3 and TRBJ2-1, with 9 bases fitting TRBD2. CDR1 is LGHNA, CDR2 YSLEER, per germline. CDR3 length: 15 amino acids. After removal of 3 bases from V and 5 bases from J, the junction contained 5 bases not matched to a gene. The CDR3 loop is CASSQELAGNNEQFF. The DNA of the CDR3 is TGCGCCAGCAGCCAGGAACTAGCGGGTAACAATGAGCAGTTCTTC.

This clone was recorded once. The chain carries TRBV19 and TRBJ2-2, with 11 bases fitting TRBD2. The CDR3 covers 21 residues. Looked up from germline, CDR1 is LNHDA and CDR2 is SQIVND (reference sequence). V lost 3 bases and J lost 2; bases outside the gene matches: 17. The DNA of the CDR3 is TGTGCCAGTAGTATCTTTCTACAGTTTACACTAGCGGGAGATAACACCGGGGAGCTGTTTTTT. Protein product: CASSIFLQFTLAGDNTGELFF.

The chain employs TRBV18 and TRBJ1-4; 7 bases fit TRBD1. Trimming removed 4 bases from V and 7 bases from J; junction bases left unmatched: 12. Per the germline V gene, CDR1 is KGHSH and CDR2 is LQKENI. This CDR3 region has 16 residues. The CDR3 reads CASSQTTGTVREKLFF. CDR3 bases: TGTGCCAGCTCACAGACCACCGGGACAGTGCGTGAAAAACTGTTTTTT.

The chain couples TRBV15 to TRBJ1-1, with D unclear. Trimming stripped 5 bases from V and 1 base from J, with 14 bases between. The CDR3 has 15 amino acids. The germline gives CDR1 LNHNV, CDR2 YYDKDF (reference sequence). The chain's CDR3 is CATSLPVGRNTEAFF. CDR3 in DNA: TGTGCCACCAGCCTCCCGGTGGGTCGGAACACTGAAGCTTTCTTT.

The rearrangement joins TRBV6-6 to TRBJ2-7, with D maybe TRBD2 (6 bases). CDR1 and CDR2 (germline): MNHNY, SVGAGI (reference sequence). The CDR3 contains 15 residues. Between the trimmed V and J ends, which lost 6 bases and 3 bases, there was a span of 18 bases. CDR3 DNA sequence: TGTGCCAGCAGCCCCGGAGCTAGCGACTACTACGAGCAGTACTTC. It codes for CASSPGASDYYEQYF.

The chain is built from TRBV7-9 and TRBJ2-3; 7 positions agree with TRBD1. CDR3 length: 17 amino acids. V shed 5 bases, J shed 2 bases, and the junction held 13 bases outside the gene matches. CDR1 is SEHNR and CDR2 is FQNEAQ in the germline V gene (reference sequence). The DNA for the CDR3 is TGTGCCAGCAGCCCGAGGGACAGAAAGGAGCACACAGATACGCAGTATTTT. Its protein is CASSPRDRKEHTDTQYF.

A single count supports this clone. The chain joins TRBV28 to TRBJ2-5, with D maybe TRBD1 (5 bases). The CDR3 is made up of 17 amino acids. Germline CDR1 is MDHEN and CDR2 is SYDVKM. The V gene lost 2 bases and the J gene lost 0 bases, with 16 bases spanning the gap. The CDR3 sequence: CASSLRGGRVYQETQYF. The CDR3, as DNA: TGTGCCAGCAGTTTACGCGGCGGCAGGGTGTACCAAGAGACCCAGTACTTC.

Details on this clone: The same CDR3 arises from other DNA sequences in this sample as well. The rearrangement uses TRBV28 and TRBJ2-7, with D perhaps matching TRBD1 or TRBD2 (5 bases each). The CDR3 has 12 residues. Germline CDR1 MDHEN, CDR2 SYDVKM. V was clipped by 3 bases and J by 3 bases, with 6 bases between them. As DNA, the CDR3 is TGTGCCAGCAGTTTGGGGGACTACGAGCAGTACTTC. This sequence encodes CASSLGDYEQYF.

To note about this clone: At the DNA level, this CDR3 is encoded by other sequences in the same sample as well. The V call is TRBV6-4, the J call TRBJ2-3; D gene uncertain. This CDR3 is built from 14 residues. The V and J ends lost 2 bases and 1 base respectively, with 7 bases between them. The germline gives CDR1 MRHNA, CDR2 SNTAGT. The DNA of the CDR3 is TGTGCCAGCAGTGACGGGCACCGCACAGATACGCAGTATTTT. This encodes CASSDGHRTDTQYF.

The CDR3 protein is CQPRGPETQYF. CDR3 in DNA: TGTCAACCCCGTGGGCCAGAGACCCAGTACTTC. This chain links TRBV7-2 with TRBJ2-5, with D unclear. CDR1 and CDR2 from the germline V gene are SGHTA and FQGNSA. This CDR3 has 11 residues. Full variable domain (missing parts from reference TRBV7-2 and TRBJ2-5): GAGVSQSPSNKVTEKGKDVELRCDPISGHTALYWYRQSLGQGLEFLIYFQGNSAPDKSGLPSDRFSAERTGGSVSTLTIQRTQQEDSAVYLCQPRGPETQYFGPGTRLLVL.

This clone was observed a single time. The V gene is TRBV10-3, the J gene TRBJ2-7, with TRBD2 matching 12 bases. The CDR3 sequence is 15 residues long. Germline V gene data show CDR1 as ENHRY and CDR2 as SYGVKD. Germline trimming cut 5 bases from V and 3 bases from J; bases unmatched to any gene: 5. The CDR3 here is CAISTMTSGGYEQYF. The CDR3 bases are TGTGCCATCAGTACTATGACTAGCGGGGGCTACGAGCAGTACTTC.